A selection of T cell receptor beta chains follows, all from one sample in a study of T cell responses to AZD1222 COVID-19 vaccine. Clones were sequenced by immunoSEQ multiplex PCR, and TCRdb holds only the in-frame ones, with some missing. This sample has 150,000 to 200,000 clones, with 80% to 90% found just once. Sample: peripheral blood, taken on day 0 of AZD1222 vaccination. These receptors all stem from an adult in good health. Both conserved end residues are part of each CDR3. The order of the fields is D gene, J gene, clone size, V gene, CDR3 DNA, CDR3 protein. D genes are given only for firm matches. Some rows have no size entry. The others give once, few or many, or a class for an expanded clone.

>.|TRBJ2-2|.|TRBV9
TGTGCCAGCAGCGTCACGGCAGGAACGAACACCGGGGAGCTGTTTTTT
CASSVTAGTNTGELFF
>.|TRBJ1-5|.|TRBV6-1
TGTGCCAGCGCAGGAGCAAATAGCAATCAGCCCCAGCATTTT
CASAGANSNQPQHF
>.|TRBJ1-6|once|TRBV11-2
TGTGCCAGCAGCCCCCGCGGGACAACAGGTTCACCCCTCCACTTT
CASSPRGTTGSPLHF
>TRBD2|TRBJ2-1|.|TRBV6-4
TGTGCCAGCAGTTTTGGGCTAGCGGGCTCGTACCAGTTCTTC
CASSFGLAGSYQFF
>TRBD1|TRBJ1-2|.|TRBV6-5
TGTGCCAGCACGCCGGGACAGGGAGCCTATGGCTACACCTTC
CASTPGQGAYGYTF
>.|TRBJ2-3|.|TRBV10-2
TGCGCCAGCGGGAGCCCAAGCACAGATACGCAGTATTTT
CASGSPSTDTQYF
>.|TRBJ1-1|.|TRBV7-3
TGTGCCAGCAGCTTAAGAGGACCCACTGAAGCTTTCTTT
CASSLRGPTEAFF
>TRBD1|TRBJ1-2|.|TRBV10-3
TGTGCCATCATGGACAGGGAAGAGGCTGGCTACACCTTC
CAIMDREEAGYTF
>TRBD1|TRBJ1-6|.|TRBV5-6
TGTGCCAGCAGCATTAGGACAGGGAGTTCACCCCTCCACTTT
CASSIRTGSSPLHF
>TRBD2|TRBJ2-1|.|TRBV2
TGTGCCAGCAGTGTGGCTAGCGGGAGGAATGAGCAGTTCTTC
CASSVASGRNEQFF
>.|TRBJ1-3|.|TRBV18
TGTGCCAGCTCACTGGGACCAGATGGAAACACCATATATTTT
CASSLGPDGNTIYF
>TRBD2|TRBJ2-7|.|TRBV6-6
TGTGCCAGTCATAGCGGGGGAGTCTACGAGCAGTACTTC
CASHSGGVYEQYF
>.|TRBJ2-7|.|TRBV28
TGTGCCAGCAGTCCCCCAGGGTTTCGCTACGAGCAGTACTTC
CASSPPGFRYEQYF
>TRBD1|TRBJ1-1|once|TRBV5-1
TGCGCCAGCAGCTTGGCCGGACAGGGTGACACTGAAGCTTTCTTT
CASSLAGQGDTEAFF
>TRBD1|TRBJ1-6|.|TRBV10-2
TGCGCCAGCAGGAAGGGACAGGGAGGATCACCCCTCCACTTT
CASRKGQGGSPLHF
>.|TRBJ2-1|.|TRBV28
TGTGCCAGCAGTCCACGATACGGGAAAGCTAGCTACAATGAGCAGTTCTTC
CASSPRYGKASYNEQFF
>TRBD2|TRBJ2-3|.|TRBV7-2
TGTGCCAGCAGCTTATACTTACTAGCGGGGTCTGATACGCAGTATTTT
CASSLYLLAGSDTQYF
>TRBD1|TRBJ1-5|.|TRBV28
TGTGCCAGCAGTCGGACAGGGCTCCAGAGGCAGCCCCAGCATTTT
CASSRTGLQRQPQHF
>.|TRBJ2-7|.|TRBV10-3
TGTGCCATCTCCAAGGCCTACGAGCAGTACTTC
CAISKAYEQYF
>TRBD1|TRBJ1-5|few|TRBV6-5
TGTGCCAGTGTGGACAGGGGGCTCGGGCAGCCCCAGCATTTT
CASVDRGLGQPQHF
>TRBD2|TRBJ2-1|.|TRBV9
TGTGCCAGCAGCGGGTACCATAGCGGGGTTTCCTACAATGAGCAGTTCTTC
CASSGYHSGVSYNEQFF
>.|TRBJ1-5|.|TRBV6-2/TRBV6-3
TGTGCCAGCAGTTACCCTTCGGGACGGGACTATAGCAATCAGCCCCAGCATTTT
CASSYPSGRDYSNQPQHF
>.|TRBJ2-1|.|TRBV6-2/TRBV6-3
TGTGCCAGCAGTACAGGGACTACCAATGAGCAGTTCTTC
CASSTGTTNEQFF
>TRBD1|TRBJ1-1|.|TRBV4-2
TGTGCCAGCAGCCGCCAGGGGGAAGGTTTCACTGAAGCTTTCTTT
CASSRQGEGFTEAFF
>TRBD1|TRBJ2-7|.|TRBV6-2/TRBV6-3
TGTGCCAGCAGTACAGTAACAGGGGCCACCTACGAGCAGTACTTC
CASSTVTGATYEQYF
>TRBD1|TRBJ1-1|.|TRBV7-9
TGTGCCAGCAGCCTCAAGAGTGGGACAGCAGGCACTGAAGCTTTCTTT
CASSLKSGTAGTEAFF
>TRBD2|TRBJ2-2|.|TRBV11-3
TGTGCCAGCAGTCGGGGCGGGGGAAATCCTAACACCGGGGAGCTGTTTTTT
CASSRGGGNPNTGELFF
>.|TRBJ1-4|.|TRBV5-6
TGTGCCAGCAGCTCCATTCGCCGGGGGACTAATGAAAAACTGTTTTTT
CASSSIRRGTNEKLFF
>.|TRBJ2-1|.|TRBV4-2
TGTGCCAGCAGCCAAGAGGCCGGGGTTCAGGGTGAGCAGTTCTTC
CASSQEAGVQGEQFF
>.|TRBJ2-1|.|TRBV28
TGTGCCAGCACTCGGGAATCCTACAATGAGCAGTTCTTC
CASTRESYNEQFF
>.|TRBJ2-7|.|TRBV6-2/TRBV6-3
TGTGCCAGCAGTTACCAGGGAACCGCGGCGTACTTC
CASSYQGTAAYF
>TRBD1|TRBJ1-5|once|TRBV10-2
TGCGCCAGCACGGGGGACAGGGTCAATCAGCCCCAGCATTTT
CASTGDRVNQPQHF
>TRBD2|TRBJ2-1|.|TRBV10-3
TGTGCCATCAGTAGAATCGCGGGAGCGGGCGGGGATGAGCAGTTCTTC
CAISRIAGAGGDEQFF
>TRBD2|TRBJ2-3|once|TRBV9
TGTGCCAGCAGCGCCGACGTAAAACTAGCGGGATTCACAGATACGCAGTATTTT
CASSADVKLAGFTDTQYF
>.|TRBJ2-7|.|TRBV4-2
TGTGCCAGCAGCCAAGATCTTTACAGTTCCTCCTACGAGCAGTACTTC
CASSQDLYSSSYEQYF
>.|TRBJ1-1|.|TRBV28
TGTGCCAGCAGATGGGGGGTAGGGACAGAAGCTTTCTTT
CASRWGVGTEAFF
>.|TRBJ2-5|once|TRBV6-5
TGTGCCAGCAGTTTGAGGGAGACCCAGTACTTC
CASSLRETQYF
>.|TRBJ1-5|.|TRBV28
TGTGCCAGCGCAGGGTTCGGGAATCAGCCCCAGCATTTT
CASAGFGNQPQHF
>.|TRBJ1-6|.|TRBV5-1
TGCGCCAGCAGCCTCCTCGTGACGGATAATTCACCCCTCCACTTT
CASSLLVTDNSPLHF
>.|TRBJ1-4|once|TRBV5-1
TGCGCCAGCAGCTTGGGCGGGGGGCCGAATGAAAAACTGTTTTTT
CASSLGGGPNEKLFF
>.|TRBJ2-7|once|TRBV6-5
TGTGCCAGCAGACGCCAATCTCAGGGACCCTACGAGCAGTACTTC
CASRRQSQGPYEQYF
>.|TRBJ1-6|.|TRBV27
TGTGCCAGCAGTTTATCCCTAACAGGGACCTATAATTCACCCCTCCACTTT
CASSLSLTGTYNSPLHF
>TRBD2|TRBJ2-1|.|TRBV12-5
TGTGCTAGTGGCCTTGGGTCTGCGGGAGGGTGGGATGAGCAGTTCTTC
CASGLGSAGGWDEQFF
>.|TRBJ1-5|.|TRBV4-1
TGCGCCAGCAGCCAAGTGGGACGAGGAAAGAATCAGCCCCAGCATTTT
CASSQVGRGKNQPQHF
>.|TRBJ1-3|.|TRBV18
TGTGCCAGCTCAGTTAGCTCTGGAAACACCATATATTTT
CASSVSSGNTIYF
>.|TRBJ2-3|.|TRBV19
TGTGCCAGTAGTTCGTTTGAGAAAACTAGCACAGATACGCAGTATTTT
CASSSFEKTSTDTQYF
>.|TRBJ1-5|.|TRBV4-1
TGCGCCAGCAGCCAAACTGATAGCAATCAGCCCCAGCATTTT
CASSQTDSNQPQHF
>.|TRBJ1-6|few|TRBV30
TGTGCCTGGAGTTCGGCATCACCCCTCCACTTT
CAWSSASPLHF
>TRBD2|TRBJ2-1|.|TRBV7-9
TGTGCCAGCAGCTTGGGAGCGGGGGGGTTCTACAATGAGCAGTTCTTC
CASSLGAGGFYNEQFF